One and the same sample provided the 18 T cell receptor beta chains below, sequenced in a study of PD-1 blockade in classical Hodgkin lymphoma. The repertoire was sequenced with immunoSEQ multiplex PCR; TCRdb's copy has only in-frame clones and lacks some. The table has more than 140,000 clones, about four fifths seen once. With no exception, relapse followed autologous stem cell transplantation in all patients, and brentuximab vedotin exposure varied. Sequenced here: peripheral blood mononuclear cells (PBMCs), sampled before the second cycle of nivolumab. The receptors here all came from a human donor with classical Hodgkin lymphoma.

Only one count was recorded for this clone. The CDR3 sequence: CASSFTGTLSYEQYF. In nucleotides, the CDR3 is TGTGCCAGCAGTTTCACCGGGACTTTATCCTACGAGCAGTACTTC. The chain links TRBV28 to TRBJ2-7; a weak D match, TRBD2 (6 bases). In germline, CDR1 is MDHEN, CDR2 SYDVKM. The V and J ends lost 3 bases and 1 base respectively, with 13 bases between them. The CDR3 consists of 15 residues.

This rearrangement joins TRBV9 to TRBJ2-1, with a possible D match to TRBD2 (6 bases). Between the trimmed V and J ends, which lost 3 bases and 6 bases, there was a span of 19 bases. Germline V lookup: CDR1 SGDLS, CDR2 YYNGEE. This CDR3 contains 16 residues. The CDR3 bases are TGTGCCAGCAGCGCCCGGACTTGGGGGGTGGGCAATGAGCAGTTCTTC. Residues: CASSARTWGVGNEQFF.

The rearrangement links TRBV7-2 to TRBJ1-1, with TRBD1 matching over 7 bases. Looked up from germline, CDR1 is SGHTA and CDR2 is FQGNSA. V lost 2 bases, J lost 3 bases, and 3 bases stayed unmatched. The CDR3 extends over 14 amino acids. CDR3 nucleotides: TGTGCCAGCAGCTTATCAGGGGGGTACACTGAAGCTTTCTTT. Translation gives CASSLSGGYTEAFF.

This clone turned up a few times. This rearrangement joins TRBV7-9 to TRBJ2-5; TRBD2 agrees at 14 bases. Germline V gene data show CDR1 as SEHNR and CDR2 as FQNEAQ (reference sequence). J gave up 3 bases and V 6 bases, and 15 bases lay outside the gene matches. The CDR3 consists of 19 residues. The CDR3 protein is CASSPGTSGGYQYEETQYF. The CDR3, as DNA: TGTGCCAGCAGTCCCGGGACTAGCGGGGGCTACCAGTACGAAGAGACCCAGTACTTC.

This chain joins TRBV12-5 and TRBJ2-2, with 9 nucleotides matching TRBD2. Trimming removed 6 bases from V and 1 base from J; junction bases left unmatched: 9. Looked up from germline, CDR1 is LGHNT and CDR2 is FRNRAP. CDR3 size: 17 residues. CDR3 region: CASGTGLAGVNTGELFF. CDR3 DNA: TGTGCTAGTGGCACGGGCTTAGCGGGGGTGAACACCGGGGAGCTGTTTTTT.

The chain recombines TRBV7-2 with TRBJ2-3; 11 nucleotides line up with TRBD2. CDR1 is SGHTA and CDR2 is FQGNSA in the germline V gene. The CDR3 consists of 15 residues. V was clipped by 3 bases and J by 7 bases; unmatched bases: 6. The DNA for the CDR3 is TGTGCCAGCAGCTTGGCACTAGCGGGAGCAAATACGCAGTATTTT. It codes for CASSLALAGANTQYF.

This clone was seen once. The chain links TRBV7-6 to TRBJ2-3; 7 positions agree with TRBD1. The V segment lost 3 bases and the J segment 1 base; nucleotides outside the gene matches: 7. Germline values: CDR1 SGHVS, CDR2 FNYEAQ. The CDR3 length is 16 residues. The CDR3 loop is CASSFTGESGTDTQYF. In DNA form, the CDR3 reads TGTGCCAGCAGCTTCACAGGGGAGAGCGGCACAGATACGCAGTATTTT. Using reference TRBV7-6 and TRBJ2-3 for the parts outside the CDR3, the full variable domain is GAGVSQSPRYKVTKRGQDVALRCDPISGHVSLYWYRQALGQGPEFLTYFNYEAQQDKSGLPNDRFSAERPEGSISTLTIQRTEQRDSAMYRCASSFTGESGTDTQYFGPGTRLTVL.

The rearrangement uses TRBV30 and TRBJ2-2, with D hard to call. The CDR3 runs 11 residues. Germline CDR1 is GTSNPN and CDR2 is SVGIG (reference sequence). Trimming removed 3 bases from V and 5 bases from J, with 4 bases in between. In nucleotides, the CDR3 is TGTGCCTGGAGCGGGACCGGGGAGCTGTTTTTT. This encodes CAWSGTGELFF.

The rearrangement links TRBV20-1 to TRBJ2-5; no clear D. Per the germline V gene, CDR1 is DFQATT and CDR2 is SNEGSKA (reference sequence). The CDR3 is 11 amino acids. V lost 2 bases and J lost 4, with 5 bases in between. CDR3 sequence (DNA): TGCAGTGCTAGATGGGCAGAGACCCAGTACTTC. It codes for CSARWAETQYF.

The chain uses TRBV19 and TRBJ2-7, with 8 bases that match TRBD2. Trimming at V came to 5 bases and at J to 2 bases, leaving 5 bases not matched to a gene. This CDR3 spans 14 amino acids. The V gene's germline CDR1 is LNHDA and CDR2 SQIVND (reference sequence). CDR3 amino acids: CASSVPGGAYEQYF. CDR3 DNA: TGTGCCAGTAGTGTCCCGGGGGGGGCCTACGAGCAGTACTTC.

The chain links TRBV6-6 to TRBJ2-5, with TRBD2 identical over 12 bases. The germline gives CDR1 MNHNY, CDR2 SVGAGI (reference sequence). The CDR3 loop spans 16 amino acids. V shed 6 bases, J shed 0 bases, and the junction held 5 bases outside the gene matches. Here the CDR3 reads CASRHTSGGNQETQYF. CDR3 in DNA: TGTGCCAGCAGACATACTAGCGGGGGGAACCAAGAGACCCAGTACTTC.

The J gene is TRBJ1-2, the V gene TRBV18; weak D call: TRBD1 (5 bases). V was trimmed by 4 bases and J by 4 bases, leaving 13 bases between them. Germline V CDR1 and CDR2: KGHSH, LQKENI. The CDR3 totals 14 residues. CDR3 nucleotide sequence: TGTGCCAGCTCACACACGACAGATAGCTATGGCTACACCTTC. Amino acid sequence: CASSHTTDSYGYTF.

The count of this clone is one. Germline is not matched at one junction end, which may reflect a read error. This chain connects TRBV7-7 to TRBJ1-4; D remains unclear. The CDR3 is made up of 14 amino acids. Germline CDR1 is SSHAT and CDR2 is FNYEAQ (reference sequence). CDR3 in amino acids: CASSLWQEDEKLFF. CDR3 DNA sequence: TGTGCTAGCAGCTTATGGCAAGAAGATGAAAAACTGTTTTTT. The full variable domain, with the rest looked up from reference TRBV7-7 and TRBJ1-4, is GAGVSQSPRYKVTKRGQDVTLRCDPISSHATLYWYQQALGQGPEFLTYFNYEAQPDKSGLPSDRFSAERPEGSISTLTIQRTEQRDSAMYRCASSLWQEDEKLFFGSGTQLSVL.

This CDR3 reads CASISGGGTDTQYF. The CDR3 bases are TGTGCCAGCATCAGCGGGGGTGGCACAGATACGCAGTATTTT. The chain links TRBV2 to TRBJ2-3, with 8 bases matching TRBD2. Trimming cost V 7 bases and J 1 base; bases outside gene matches: 4. Germline loops: CDR1 SNHLY, CDR2 FYNNEI. CDR3 length: 14 amino acids.

Only one count was recorded for this clone. This rearrangement joins TRBV6-5 to TRBJ2-1; TRBD2 matches 9 bases. CDR3 size: 15 residues. V shed 7 bases and J 4 bases; nucleotides not matched to a gene: 8. The V gene's germline CDR1 is MNHEY and CDR2 SVGAGI. This chain's CDR3 is CASTSGSGGYNEQFF. For the CDR3, the DNA is TGTGCCAGCACCTCCGGGAGCGGGGGGTACAATGAGCAGTTCTTC.

This chain connects TRBV5-4 to TRBJ2-1; the match to TRBD2 covers 14 bases. Germline V gene lookup returns CDR1 SGHNT and CDR2 YYREEE (reference sequence). Germline trimming cut 3 bases from V and 9 bases from J; bases unmatched to any gene: 5. The CDR3 has 15 residues. CDR3 DNA sequence: TGTGCCAGCAGCTCGGGACTAGCGGGAGTAAGTGAGCAGTTCTTC. It codes for CASSSGLAGVSEQFF.

This chain uses TRBV4-3 with TRBJ2-7; 11 nucleotides align to TRBD1. Germline CDR1 LGHNA, CDR2 YSLEER. With 0 bases clipped from V and 4 bases from J, the junction kept 2 bases outside the gene matches. The CDR3 is made up of 15 amino acids. In nucleotides, the CDR3 is TGCGCCAGCAGCCAAGAAGGGACAGGGGGATACGAGCAGTACTTC. It translates to CASSQEGTGGYEQYF.

In this sample, this clone turned up a few times. The V call is TRBV27, the J call TRBJ1-3; no clear D. The CDR3 length is 13 residues. The V gene lost 1 base and the J gene lost 4 bases, with 5 bases spanning the gap. Looked up from germline, CDR1 is MNHEY and CDR2 is SMNVEV (reference sequence). CDR3 loop: CASSLWQGNTIYF. The CDR3 region has the DNA TGTGCCAGCAGTTTATGGCAGGGAAACACCATATATTTT.